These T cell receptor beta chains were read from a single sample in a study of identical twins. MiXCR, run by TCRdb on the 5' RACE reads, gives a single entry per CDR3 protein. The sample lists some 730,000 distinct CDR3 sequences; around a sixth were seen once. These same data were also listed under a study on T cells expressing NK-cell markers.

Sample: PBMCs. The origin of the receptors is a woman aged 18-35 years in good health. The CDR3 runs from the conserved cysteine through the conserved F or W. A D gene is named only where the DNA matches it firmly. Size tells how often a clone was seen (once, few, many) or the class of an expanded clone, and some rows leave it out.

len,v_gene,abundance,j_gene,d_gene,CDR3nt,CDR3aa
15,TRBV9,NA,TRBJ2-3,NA,TGTGCCAGCAGCCCACGGGACACGCTCACAGATACGCAGTATTTT,CASSPRDTLTDTQYF
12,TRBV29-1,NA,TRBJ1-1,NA,TGCAGCGTCGGCCCCGGGAGGTCGGAGGCTTTCTTT,CSVGPGRSEAFF
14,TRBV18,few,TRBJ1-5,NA,TGTGCCAGCTCACCCCTGGAGACGACCCAGCCCCAGCATTTT,CASSPLETTQPQHF
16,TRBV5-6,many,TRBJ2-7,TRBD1,TGTGCCAGCAGCACCCGGGGACAGGGCCACCGCCACGAGCAGTACTTC,CASSTRGQGHRHEQYF
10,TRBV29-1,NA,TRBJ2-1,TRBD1,TGCAGCGTTGGGGACAGGTGGTGGTTCTTC,CSVGDRWWFF
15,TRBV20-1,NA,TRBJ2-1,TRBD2,TGCAGTGCCGAAATAAGCGGGGGGGCCTACAATGAGCAGTTCTTC,CSAEISGGAYNEQFF
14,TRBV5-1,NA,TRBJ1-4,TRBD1,TGCGCCAGGAAGACAGGGGACGGGGATGAAAAACTGTTTTTT,CARKTGDGDEKLFF
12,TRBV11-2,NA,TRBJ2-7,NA,TGTGCCAGCAGCTGGTCTACGAAGGAGCAGTACTTC,CASSWSTKEQYF
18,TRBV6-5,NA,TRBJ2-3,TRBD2,TGTGCCAGCAGTTACTCTTCGGCTAGCGGGAGTAGTGCAGATACGCAGTATTTT,CASSYSSASGSSADTQYF
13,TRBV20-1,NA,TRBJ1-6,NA,TGCAGTGCTACAGGGGACGATAATTCACCCCTCCACTTT,CSATGDDNSPLHF
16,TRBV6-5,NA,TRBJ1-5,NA,TGTGCCAGCAGTTACCAGGCGCGTCTGGGACATCAGCCCCAGCATTTT,CASSYQARLGHQPQHF
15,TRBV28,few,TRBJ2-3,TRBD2,TGTGCCAGCAGTTTAGAGGCAGGAGCGGGGCATACGCAGTATTTT,CASSLEAGAGHTQYF
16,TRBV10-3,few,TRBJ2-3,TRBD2,TGTGCCGCCGGTTTTCAGCGGGGAACCCACACAGATACGCAGTATTTT,CAAGFQRGTHTDTQYF
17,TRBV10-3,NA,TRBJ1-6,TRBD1,TGTGCCATCAGTGAGTCGGTGGAAGGGACAGATAATTCACCCCTCCACTTT,CAISESVEGTDNSPLHF
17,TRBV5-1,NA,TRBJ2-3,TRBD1,TGCGCCAGCAGGGATAACAGGGGCCGAACCAGCACAGATACGCAGTATTTT,CASRDNRGRTSTDTQYF
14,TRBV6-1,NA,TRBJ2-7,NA,TGTGCCAGCAGCCCCGAAGGAAGGGCCCACGAGCAGTACTTC,CASSPEGRAHEQYF
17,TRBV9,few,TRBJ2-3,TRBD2,TGTGCCAGCAGCGCCCCCCGTAGCGGGGGGGCTTCAGATACGCAGTATTTT,CASSAPRSGGASDTQYF
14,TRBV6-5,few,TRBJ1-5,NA,TGTGCCAGCAGTTACTCGACCGGGCTACAGCCCCAGCATTTT,CASSYSTGLQPQHF
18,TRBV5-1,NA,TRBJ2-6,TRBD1,TGCGCCAGCAGCACAGCAACAGGGGCGTTTTCTGGGGCCAACGTCCTGACTTTC,CASSTATGAFSGANVLTF
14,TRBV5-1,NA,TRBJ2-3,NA,TGCGCCAGCAACTACCTTAAAGGAGGAGATACGCAGTATTTT,CASNYLKGGDTQYF
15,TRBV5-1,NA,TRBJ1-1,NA,TGCGCCAGCAGCTTGCACAGGCCCCTGGGCACTGAAGCTTTCTTT,CASSLHRPLGTEAFF
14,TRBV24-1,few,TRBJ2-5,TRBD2,TGTGCCACCATCGGACTAGCGGGGGAAGAGACCCAGTACTTC,CATIGLAGEETQYF
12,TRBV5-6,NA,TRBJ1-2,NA,TGTGCCAGCAGCTTGCGGGAGGCAGGCTACACCTTC,CASSLREAGYTF
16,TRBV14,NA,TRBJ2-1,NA,TGTGCCAGCAGCCAAGAAACTAGCCGGGACTACAATGAGCAGTTCTTC,CASSQETSRDYNEQFF
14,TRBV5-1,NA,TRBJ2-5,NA,TGCGCCAGCAGCCTGAGCCCGGGAGCAGAGACCCAGTACTTC,CASSLSPGAETQYF
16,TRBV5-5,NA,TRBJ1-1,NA,TGTGCCAGCAGCACGAACAGTGATCCACTCTCGGCCGAAGCTTTCTTT,CASSTNSDPLSAEAFF
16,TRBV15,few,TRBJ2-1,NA,TGTGCCACCAGCAGCTTCCTACGGGCTAGCCATCCTGAGCAGTTCTTC,CATSSFLRASHPEQFF
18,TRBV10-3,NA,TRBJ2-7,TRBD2,TGTGCCATCAGTGAGTCGAGGCTAGCGGGTGGCCCCTCCTACGAGCAGTACTTC,CAISESRLAGGPSYEQYF
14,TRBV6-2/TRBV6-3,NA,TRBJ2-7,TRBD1,TGTGCCAGTGGTAAGGGACAGGGTGTCCACGAGCAGTACTTC,CASGKGQGVHEQYF
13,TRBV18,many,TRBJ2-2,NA,TGCGCCAGCAGCCCAGGGGTCACCGGGGAGCTGTTTTTT,CASSPGVTGELFF
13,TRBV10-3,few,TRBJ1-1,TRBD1,TGTGCCATCAGTGGACAGGGAAACACTGAAGCTTTCTTT,CAISGQGNTEAFF
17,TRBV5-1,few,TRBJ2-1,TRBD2,TGCGCCAGCAGCTTGGCTCTAGCGGGAGGGCCAGACAATGAGCAGTTCTTC,CASSLALAGGPDNEQFF
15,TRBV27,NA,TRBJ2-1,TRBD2,TGTGCCAGCACTAACGGGGGGGGCCTTGACAATGAGCAGTTCTTC,CASTNGGGLDNEQFF
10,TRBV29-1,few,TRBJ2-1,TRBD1,TGCAGCGTGGCCGGGACAGGGTGGTTCTTC,CSVAGTGWFF
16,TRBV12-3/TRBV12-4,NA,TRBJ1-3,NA,TGTGCCAGCAGTAATCATGGACAGAGCTCTGGAAACACCATATATTTT,CASSNHGQSSGNTIYF
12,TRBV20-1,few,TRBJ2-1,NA,TGCAGTGCTAGAGAGCTCTACAATGAGCAGTTCTTC,CSARELYNEQFF